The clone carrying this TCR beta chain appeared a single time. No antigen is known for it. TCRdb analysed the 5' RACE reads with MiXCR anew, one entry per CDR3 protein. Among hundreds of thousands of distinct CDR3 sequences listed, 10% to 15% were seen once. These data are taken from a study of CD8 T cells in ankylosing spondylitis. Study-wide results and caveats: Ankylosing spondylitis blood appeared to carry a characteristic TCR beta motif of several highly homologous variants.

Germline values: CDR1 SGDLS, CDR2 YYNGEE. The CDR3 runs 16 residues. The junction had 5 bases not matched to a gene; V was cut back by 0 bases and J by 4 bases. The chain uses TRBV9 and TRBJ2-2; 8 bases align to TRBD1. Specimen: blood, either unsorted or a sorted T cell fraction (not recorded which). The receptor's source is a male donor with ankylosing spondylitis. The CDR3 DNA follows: TGTGCCAGCAGCGTAGCTCCCAGGGGGCCCACCGGGGAGCTGTTTTTT. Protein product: CASSVAPRGPTGELFF.